The 24 T cell receptor beta chains below were found in one sample sequenced in a study of shared clonotypes between healthy human individuals. Generated by immunoSEQ multiplex PCR, the TCRdb table keeps only in-frame clones and is missing some. This sample yields about 2.2 million clones, of which 90% to 95% are seen a single time; 1.7% belongs to the top ten. Naive CD8 cells lacked CD45RO, underwent positive selection for CCR7 and left out terminally differentiated effector memory CD45RA+ cells. The sequenced sample was naive CD8+ T cells from PBMCs. These receptors were collected from a young man in good health. Some clones in this sample may be carry-over from other donors' samples.

The CDR3, as DNA: TGTGCCAGCAGCCTTAAAGCGGGACCCTCCCTGAGCTCCTACGAGCAGTACTTC. It encodes CASSLKAGPSLSSYEQYF. The chain couples TRBV7-2 to TRBJ2-7, with 7 bases that match TRBD2. This CDR3 comprises 18 residues. J gave up 0 bases and V 5 bases, and 16 bases lay outside the gene matches. The germline gives CDR1 SGHTA, CDR2 FQGNSA.

This rearrangement joins TRBV10-3 to TRBJ2-1; 9 bases map to TRBD1. The CDR3 extends over 16 amino acids. V shed 6 bases and J 4 bases; nucleotides not matched to a gene: 10. Germline CDR1 reads ENHRY; CDR2 reads SYGVKD. CDR3 DNA: TGTGCCATCAGAACAAGACAGGGGGAGATATACAATGAGCAGTTCTTC. This gives the protein CAIRTRQGEIYNEQFF.

This clone showed up just once. Within the sample, other DNA sequences also encode this same CDR3. The chain is built from TRBV6-5 and TRBJ2-6; D gene ambiguous. Germline CDR1 reads MNHEY; CDR2 reads SVGAGI. The CDR3 runs 14 residues. Trimming cost V 0 bases and J 4 bases, with 4 bases left between them. The CDR3 DNA is TGTGCCAGCAGTTACTCGAGGGGGGCCAACGTCCTGACTTTC. It yields the protein CASSYSRGANVLTF.

Only one count was recorded for this clone. The CDR3, as DNA: TGCAGCGTTGAACCGGAAGGAGCCGGGGGCTACAATGAGCAGTTCTTC. It specifies CSVEPEGAGGYNEQFF. The V and J genes are TRBV29-1 and TRBJ2-1, with TRBD2 as a possible D gene (6 bases). CDR1 SQVTM and CDR2 ANQGSEA come from the germline V gene. This CDR3 is built from 16 residues. Trimming stripped 2 bases from V and 3 bases from J, with 17 bases between.

The V call is TRBV5-1, the J call TRBJ2-7; 8 positions agree with TRBD2. CDR1 SGHRS and CDR2 YFSETQ come from the germline V gene. The CDR3 extends over 16 amino acids. The V gene end was trimmed by 3 bases and the J gene end by 4 bases; junction bases not matched to a gene: 12. The CDR3 DNA is TGCGCCAGCAGCTCCTTAGCGGGAACGAAGGCTTACGAGCAGTACTTC. Encoded protein: CASSSLAGTKAYEQYF.

The chain joins TRBV27 to TRBJ2-1, with TRBD2 matching 7 bases. Germline V CDR1 and CDR2: MNHEY, SMNVEV (reference sequence). The V segment lost 3 bases and the J segment 1 base; nucleotides outside the gene matches: 6. This CDR3 has 16 amino acids. CDR3 residues: CASSLSSGWSYNEQFF. CDR3 nucleotide sequence: TGTGCCAGCAGTTTGTCTAGCGGTTGGTCCTACAATGAGCAGTTCTTC.

The chain employs TRBV4-3 and TRBJ2-7; TRBD1 matches 9 bases. This CDR3 is built from 14 residues. CDR1 is LGHNA and CDR2 is YSLEER in the germline V gene. With V trimmed by 0 bases and J by 8 bases, 5 bases remained unmatched. CDR3 coding DNA: TGCGCCAGCAGCCAAGATCAGGACAGGGGCAAGCAGTACTTC. As protein: CASSQDQDRGKQYF.

The chain couples TRBV14 to TRBJ2-1; 11 nucleotides agree with TRBD2. Germline loops: CDR1 SGHDN, CDR2 FVKESK. V lost 5 bases to trimming and J lost 9 bases; unmatched junction nucleotides: 9. The CDR3 extends over 15 amino acids. DNA of the CDR3: TGTGCCAGCAGCGACTTAGCGGGAGGGTGGATTGAGCAGTTCTTC. As protein: CASSDLAGGWIEQFF.

The chain is built from TRBV29-1 and TRBJ2-3, with D hard to call. With 7 bases removed from V and 3 bases from J, the gap between germline ends came to 8 bases. The CDR3 is 11 amino acids. CDR1 and CDR2 (germline): SQVTM, ANQGSEA. The CDR3: CSGGGTDTQYF. The CDR3 DNA sequence: TGCAGCGGCGGTGGGACAGATACGCAGTATTTT.

The chain has TRBV19 and TRBJ2-3; TRBD1 is a possible D gene (5 bases). Trimming stripped 6 bases from V and 5 bases from J, with 12 bases between. Germline CDR1 is LNHDA and CDR2 is SQIVND (reference sequence). The CDR3 has 13 amino acids. The CDR3 nucleotides read TGTGCCAGTAGCGGAAGGGGTGAAGATACGCAGTATTTT. Translated: CASSGRGEDTQYF.

The chain joins TRBV28 to TRBJ2-1; 10 nucleotides line up with TRBD1. The CDR3 contains 14 residues. The J segment lost 8 bases and the V segment lost 3 bases, leaving 4 bases of the junction unmatched. Germline CDR1 is MDHEN and CDR2 is SYDVKM. The CDR3 protein is CASSFGQGGYEQFF. The CDR3 bases are TGTGCCAGCAGTTTCGGACAGGGGGGATATGAGCAGTTCTTC.

The J gene is TRBJ2-3, the V gene TRBV4-1; the match to TRBD1 covers 7 bases. Germline lookup yields CDR1 MGHRA and CDR2 YSYEKL. There are 17 residues in the CDR3. Unmatched junction bases numbered 17, after V lost 4 bases and J lost 7 bases. The CDR3, as DNA: TGCGCCAGCAGCCTTCCGCCCACAGGGGAGATCCTTCATACGCAGTATTTT. It codes for CASSLPPTGEILHTQYF.

As to this clone: Other nucleotide sequences in the sample specify the same CDR3. The chain combines TRBV28 with TRBJ1-3; no clear D gene. Trimming took 5 bases from V and 3 from J, leaving 2 bases between them. Germline CDR1 and CDR2: MDHEN and SYDVKM. This CDR3 has 11 residues. The CDR3 loop is CASSLGNTIYF. The CDR3 DNA is TGTGCCAGCAGTCTTGGAAACACCATATATTTT. The full variable domain, completed using reference TRBV28 and TRBJ1-3, is DVKVTQSSRYLVKRTGEKVFLECVQDMDHENMFWYRQDPGLGLRLIYFSYDVKMKEKGDIPEGYSVSREKKERFSLILESASTNQTSMYLCASSLGNTIYFGEGSWLTVV.

The chain employs TRBV6-1 and TRBJ1-1; D may be TRBD1 (5 bases). Trimming pared 1 base from V and 1 base from J, leaving 13 bases between. The V gene's germline CDR1 is MNHNS and CDR2 SASEGT. The CDR3 extends over 16 amino acids. The CDR3 sequence is CASSEGRIRGNTEAFF. The CDR3 DNA reads TGTGCCAGCAGTGAAGGGAGAATAAGGGGGAACACTGAAGCTTTCTTT.

The chain has TRBV10-3 and TRBJ2-7; 9 bases are a match to TRBD1. Trimming at V came to 3 bases and at J to 7 bases, leaving 10 bases not matched to a gene. The germline V gene encodes CDR1 ENHRY and CDR2 SYGVKD. There are 15 residues in the CDR3. CDR3 protein: CAISDPTGGSREQYF. In DNA form, the CDR3 reads TGTGCCATCAGTGACCCGACAGGGGGGTCGAGGGAGCAGTACTTC.

Here the CDR3 reads CASSMDSTDTQYF. DNA of the CDR3: TGTGCCAGTAGCATGGATTCCACAGATACGCAGTATTTT. The gene calls are TRBV19 and TRBJ2-3; D is unresolved. Trimming took 6 bases from V and 2 from J, leaving 9 bases between them. The germline V gene encodes CDR1 LNHDA and CDR2 SQIVND (reference sequence). CDR3 size: 13 residues.

The chain couples TRBV19 to TRBJ1-5, with TRBD1 identical over 9 bases. The CDR3 has 15 residues. Germline V gene data show CDR1 as LNHDA and CDR2 as SQIVND (reference sequence). After removal of 5 bases from V and 1 base from J, the junction contained 3 bases not matched to a gene. Here the CDR3 reads CASSRTGESNQPQHF. The CDR3 DNA reads as TGTGCCAGTAGTCGGACAGGGGAGAGCAATCAGCCCCAGCATTTT.

This clone was seen a handful of times. This chain uses TRBV11-3 with TRBJ1-1; maybe TRBD1 (6 bases). V shed 5 bases and J shed 7 bases, with 14 bases lying between them. The CDR3 runs 13 residues. Germline V gives CDR1 SGHNT, CDR2 YENEEA. The CDR3 nucleotides read TGTGCCAGCAGCCAAACAGGGTTTGGTGAAGCTTTCTTT. Protein: CASSQTGFGEAFF.

This clone occurred once. One end of the junction does not line up with germline, which may come from a read error. This chain joins TRBV7-2 and TRBJ2-6; 8 bases agree with TRBD2. CDR1 and CDR2 (germline): SGHTA, FQGNSA. The CDR3 is 14 amino acids. This CDR3 is CASTLTGGGNVLTF. The CDR3, as DNA: TGTGCCAGCACCCTAACGGGGGGGGGCAACGTCCTGACTTTC.

The chain combines TRBV6-6 with TRBJ2-6; D uncertain. V lost 8 bases, J lost 4 bases, and 6 bases lay in between. This CDR3 contains 12 residues. Per the germline V gene, CDR1 is MNHNY and CDR2 is SVGAGI (reference sequence). DNA of the CDR3: TGTGCCAGCCTGGAAGGGGCCAACGTCCTGACTTTC. Translation: CASLEGANVLTF.

V gene TRBV5-1 combines with J gene TRBJ2-7; 10 nucleotides align to TRBD1. Looked up from germline, CDR1 is SGHRS and CDR2 is YFSETQ. This CDR3 spans 15 amino acids. J lost 3 bases, V lost 0 bases, and 3 bases had no gene match. The DNA of the CDR3 is TGCGCCAGCAGCTTGGGACAGGGGGCTTTCTACGAGCAGTACTTC. Translated, it gives CASSLGQGAFYEQYF. Drawing the rest from reference TRBV5-1 and TRBJ2-7, the complete variable domain is KAGVTQTPRYLIKTRGQQVTLSCSPISGHRSVSWYQQTPGQGLQFLFEYFSETQRNKGNFPGRFSGRQFSNSRSEMNVSTLELGDSALYLCASSLGQGAFYEQYFGPGTRLTVT.

The V and J genes are TRBV5-6 and TRBJ2-4; D gene unclear. CDR1 is SGHDT and CDR2 is YYEEEE in the germline V gene. V lost 4 bases and J lost 9, with 14 bases in between. The length of the CDR3 is 13 residues. This CDR3 reads CASSPGVSVIQYF. In nucleotides, the CDR3 is TGTGCCAGCAGCCCTGGGGTCTCAGTCATTCAGTACTTC.

CDR3 region: CAWSGRGSYEQYF. For the CDR3, the DNA is TGTGCCTGGAGTGGGCGGGGCTCCTACGAGCAGTACTTC. The rearrangement links TRBV30 to TRBJ2-7; TRBD2 might be the D (6 bases). From germline, CDR1 is GTSNPN and CDR2 SVGIG (reference sequence). The length of the CDR3 is 13 residues. V gave up 1 base and J gave up 0 bases, with 7 bases separating them.

This chain links TRBV27 with TRBJ2-5, with 8 bases matching TRBD1. The CDR3 sequence is 15 residues long. The germline gives CDR1 MNHEY, CDR2 SMNVEV (reference sequence). The V and J ends lost 6 bases and 7 bases, in that order; junction bases with no gene match: 13. The CDR3 region has the DNA TGTGCCAGCAGCCCTCAAGGACAGGGCAAGGCGACCCAGTACTTC. Translated, it gives CASSPQGQGKATQYF.